Described below is a single TCR beta chain sequence and its context. This clone was recorded a few times. No antigen is known for it. Base qualities are not recorded, but no much larger clone differs from it by a single base. These data originate in a study of cytotoxic CD8 clonotypes in ibrutinib-treated CLL (dated by TCRdb to the early 2020s). Regarding the study in general: The cohort included roughly 15 treatment-naive and about a dozen relapsed/refractory patients; about 17 were IGHV unmutated. Partial responses were observed in roughly 25 patients and complete responses in 2; after a median follow-up of about 69 months, remission was maintained in 15 or so patients and progression was observed in approximately twelve. Samples at response were collected after a median of around twelve months of treatment, with a range of roughly 6 to 40 months. Samples averaged roughly 260,000 productive templates and 94,082 productive rearrangements. Longitudinal samples were available for about 30% of the roughly 86 trial participants. Cryopreserved peripheral blood mononuclear cells were obtained before treatment, at response, and at either sustained remission or disease progression. Every sample from remission and from progressive disease was obtained while the patients were still on ibrutinib. Study-level results and caveats: Public clonotypes were rare and either shrank or stayed stable during treatment, and the rise in clonality at ibrutinib response reflected expansion of private clonotypes. At baseline, clonality was higher than in age-matched healthy donors and showed a strong correlation with circulating CD8+ T-cell counts. Lymph node repertoires were not examined, and the timing of sampling was not matched between patients in sustained remission and those whose disease progressed. At ibrutinib response clonality went up, during sustained remission it held steady, and at progression it dropped back toward baseline.

A MiSeq instrument was used for deep resolution sequencing, which targeted depths ranging from 1 in 1 million up to 1 in 200,000 T cells, with coverage averaging 10x for each clonotype. TCR beta libraries were generated with the immunoSEQ hsTCRB Kit. The original pipeline was this. Data were analyzed with ImmunoSEQ Data Assistant and ImmunoSEQ Analyzer, with V, D and J genes assigned per IMGT definitions. Clonality, with values ranging from 0 to 1, was calculated as one minus the normalized Shannon entropy of productive rearrangement frequencies. Only overrepresented clonotypes making up at least 0.05% of the repertoire of each patient were included in the public clonotype analysis. About 13 age-matched healthy donor repertoires from immuneACCESS were used as controls for clonality. TCRdb re-hosts the immuneACCESS table, in-frame sequences only. Its copies lack some clones; in the studies checked, an unresolved V gene accounts for under half of them, and the cause for the rest is not known. The V and J calls and clone size come from that table; D and trimming were worked out from the DNA. In this sample the table shows about 130,000 clones, approximately 81% of which occur a single time. 3.3% of the sample belongs to the ten largest clones.

The sample's time point label, in plain terms: 24 months on ibrutinib. Roughly 2 micrograms of genomic DNA were extracted from cryopreserved PBMCs for TCR beta library preparation. Longitudinal blood samples from CLL patients receiving ibrutinib monotherapy were subjected to high-throughput TCR beta sequencing. The patients took part in an open-label, single-center phase 2 trial of ibrutinib monotherapy. CDR3 length: 14 amino acids, cysteine to phenylalanine. Left in the record is the CDR3 DNA by itself, 42 bases read in frame from the first base. V is cut by 3 bases and J by 4 bases, and the space between the germline ends is 9 bases. CDR1 and CDR2 were assigned from the germline V gene (reference sequence) as MNHNY and SVGAGI.

This TCR came from a human donor with chronic lymphocytic leukemia. In this chain, TRBV6-6 is recombined with TRBJ2-2, with the D gene too uncertain to name. The source material was PBMCs, sampled after 24 months of ibrutinib treatment. The CDR3 corresponds to CASSYQAGTGELFF. The nucleotide sequence reads TGTGCCAGCAGTTATCAGGCAGGCACCGGGGAGCTGTTTTTT.